The T cell receptor (beta chain) described here comes from a study of CDR3 diversity in severe acne. The CDR3 loop spans 16 amino acids. The junction had 11 bases not matched to a gene; V was cut back by 4 bases and J by 5 bases. The germline V gene encodes CDR1 KGHDR and CDR2 SFDVKD. TCRdb processed the PCR reads anew with MiXCR; each CDR3 protein has one entry. The profile covers approximately 90,000 distinct CDR3 sequences, with 45% to 50% appearing a single time and about 9.5% taken by the ten largest. The TCR was taken from a male donor in good health, serving as a control. The sequencing input was blood. V and J are TRBV24-1 and TRBJ2-5, with 8 nucleotides matching TRBD1. The CDR3 DNA reads as TGTGCCACCAGTGACCCGGGACAGGTGGGGTTCGAGACCCAGTACTTC. This encodes CATSDPGQVGFETQYF.